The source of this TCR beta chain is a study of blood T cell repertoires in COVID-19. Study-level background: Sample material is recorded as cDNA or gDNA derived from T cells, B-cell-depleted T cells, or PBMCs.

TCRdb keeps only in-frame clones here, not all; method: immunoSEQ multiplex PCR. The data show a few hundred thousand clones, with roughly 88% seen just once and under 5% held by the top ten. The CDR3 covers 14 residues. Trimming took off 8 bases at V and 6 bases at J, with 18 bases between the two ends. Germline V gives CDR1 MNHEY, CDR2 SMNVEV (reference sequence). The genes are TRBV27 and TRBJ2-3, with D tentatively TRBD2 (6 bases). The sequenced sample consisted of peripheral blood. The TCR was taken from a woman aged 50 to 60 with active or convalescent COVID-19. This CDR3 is CASGPGLPSDTQYF. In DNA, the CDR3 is TGTGCCAGCGGGCCGGGACTCCCGTCGGATACGCAGTATTTT.